A selection of T cell receptor beta chains follows, all from one sample in a study of tumor T cells in aggressive B-cell lymphoma. Profiled with immunoSEQ multiplex PCR; TCRdb holds only in-frame clones, not every one. The table includes 1,000 to 1,500 clones, roughly 88% detected once. The sample taken for sequencing was tumor tissue. These receptors were taken from an adult with diffuse large B cell lymphoma. The conserved cysteine and the conserved F or W are not part of the CDR3 here.

V	CDR3
TRBV7-9	ASSVGQASYEQY
TRBV28	ASSPGNYGYT
TRBV23-1	ASGPQGYQETQY
TRBV10-1	ASRSGWLANNEQF
TRBV5-1	ASSPRQGGYEQY
TRBV6-6	ASSGGHSDQPQH
TRBV5-5	ASSLDTSGIQY
TRBV7-2	ASSPREAGVSYNEQF
TRBV5-5	ASSFNRDTEAF
TRBV6-5	ASSYFGDTEAF